This is a list of T cell receptor beta chains from one sample in a study of blood T cell repertoires in COVID-19. Only in-frame clones appear in the TCRdb table, and some are missing; sequencing was by immunoSEQ multiplex PCR. The data hold 250,000 to 300,000 clones, with roughly 86% observed a single time. Sequenced: peripheral blood. All receptors come from a woman in her thirties with COVID-19, enrolled during active disease. Both conserved end residues are part of each CDR3. Fields, in order: clone size, V gene, D gene, J gene, CDR3 protein, CDR3 DNA. The D gene is left open where the match is weak. Not all rows give a size; the values are once, few, many and, for expanded clones, a class.

once	TRBV11-1	.	TRBJ1-2	CASSLSLARGGYTF	TGTGCCAGCAGCTTGTCGTTGGCTAGGGGTGGCTACACCTTC
.	TRBV5-1	.	TRBJ2-2	CASSLGAGLNTGELFF	TGCGCCAGCAGCTTAGGGGCAGGCCTGAACACCGGGGAGCTGTTTTTT
once	TRBV29-1	TRBD1	TRBJ1-2	CSAGTVDGYTF	TGCAGCGCCGGGACAGTTGATGGCTACACCTTC
.	TRBV15	.	TRBJ1-1	CATSVGPEGNTEAFF	TGTGCCACCAGCGTCGGACCCGAGGGGAACACTGAAGCTTTCTTT
.	TRBV29-1	.	TRBJ2-5	CSVVVQGLQETQYF	TGCAGCGTTGTCGTTCAGGGCCTCCAAGAGACCCAGTACTTC
.	TRBV4-2	.	TRBJ2-1	CASSQGFYRGAGGEQFF	TGTGCCAGCAGCCAAGGCTTCTATCGGGGGGCTGGAGGTGAGCAGTTCTTC
many	TRBV5-1	TRBD2	TRBJ2-3	CASSLLQSGASTDTQYF	TGCGCCAGCAGCTTGTTACAGAGCGGGGCGAGCACAGATACGCAGTATTTT
.	TRBV5-1	TRBD1	TRBJ1-6	CASSHTGTGIQSPLHF	TGCGCCAGCAGCCACACCGGGACAGGGATACAATCACCCCTCCACTTT
.	TRBV19	.	TRBJ1-5	CASTSSWGGNQPQHF	TGTGCCAGTACCTCGTCTTGGGGAGGCAATCAGCCCCAGCATTTT
.	TRBV2	TRBD1	TRBJ1-2	CASSLKGTGVGYTF	TGTGCCAGCAGTCTAAAGGGGACAGGGGTAGGCTACACCTTC
.	TRBV6-5	.	TRBJ1-3	CASRVRQVGNTIYF	TGTGCCAGCAGGGTACGACAGGTCGGGAACACCATATATTTT
.	TRBV5-1	.	TRBJ2-6	CASTWQGVGANVLTF	TGCGCCAGCACCTGGCAAGGGGTTGGGGCCAACGTCCTGACTTTC
.	TRBV27	TRBD2	TRBJ2-5	CASGERRTSGFQETQYF	TGTGCCAGCGGCGAGCGAAGGACTAGCGGATTCCAAGAGACCCAGTACTTC
.	TRBV10-3	TRBD1	TRBJ2-7	CAISADRDSYEQYF	TGTGCCATCAGTGCCGACAGGGACTCCTACGAGCAGTACTTC
.	TRBV18	TRBD1	TRBJ2-1	CASSPPGQGRGQFF	TGTGCCAGCTCACCACCGGGACAGGGTAGAGGGCAGTTCTTC
.	TRBV27	TRBD1	TRBJ2-1	CASSNRGYYNEQFF	TGTGCCAGCTCTAACAGGGGCTACTACAATGAGCAGTTCTTC
.	TRBV5-6	.	TRBJ1-6	CASSLRLRGGDNSPLHF	TGTGCCAGCAGCTTGCGGCTCAGGGGTGGGGATAATTCACCCCTCCACTTT
once	TRBV11-2	.	TRBJ2-5	CASSLELADYQETQYF	TGTGCCAGCAGCTTAGAATTAGCGGACTACCAAGAGACCCAGTACTTC
.	TRBV11-3	.	TRBJ2-3	CASSIMSTDTQYF	TGTGCCAGCAGTATTATGAGCACAGATACGCAGTATTTT
.	TRBV6-5	.	TRBJ1-1	CASSYSSVPEAFF	TGTGCCAGCAGTTACTCGAGCGTACCTGAAGCTTTCTTT
.	TRBV19	TRBD2	TRBJ2-3	CASSIVAGRDTQYF	TGTGCCAGTAGTATTGTAGCGGGTCGAGATACGCAGTATTTT
.	TRBV27	TRBD2	TRBJ2-7	CASGTSTGGPYEQYF	TGTGCCAGCGGCACCTCTACGGGGGGGCCTTACGAGCAGTACTTC
.	TRBV7-9	TRBD2	TRBJ2-7	CASSLTGGAGEQYF	TGTGCCAGCAGCTTAACCGGGGGGGCCGGTGAGCAGTACTTC
.	TRBV6-6	.	TRBJ1-4	CASSFRQPNEKLFF	TGTGCCAGCAGTTTCCGACAGCCTAATGAAAAACTGTTTTTT
.	TRBV5-1	TRBD1	TRBJ2-7	CASSLGRDRAYEQYF	TGCGCCAGCAGCTTGGGACGGGACAGGGCATACGAGCAGTACTTC